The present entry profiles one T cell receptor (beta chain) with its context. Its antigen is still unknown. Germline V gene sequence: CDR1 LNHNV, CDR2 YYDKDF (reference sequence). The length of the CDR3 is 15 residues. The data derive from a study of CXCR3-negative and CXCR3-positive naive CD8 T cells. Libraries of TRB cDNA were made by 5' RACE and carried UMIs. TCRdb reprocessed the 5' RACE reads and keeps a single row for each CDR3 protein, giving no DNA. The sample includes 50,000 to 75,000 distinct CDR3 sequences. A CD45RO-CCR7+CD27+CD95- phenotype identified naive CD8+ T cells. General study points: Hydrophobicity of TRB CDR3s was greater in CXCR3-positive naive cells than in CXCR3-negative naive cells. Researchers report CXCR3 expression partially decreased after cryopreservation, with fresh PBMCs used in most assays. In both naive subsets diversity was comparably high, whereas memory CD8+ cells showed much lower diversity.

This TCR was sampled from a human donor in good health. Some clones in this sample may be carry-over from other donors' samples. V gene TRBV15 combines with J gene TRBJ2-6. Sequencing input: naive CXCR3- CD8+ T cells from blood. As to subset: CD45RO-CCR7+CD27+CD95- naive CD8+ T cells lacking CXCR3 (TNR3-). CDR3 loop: CATSSTPSGANVLTF.